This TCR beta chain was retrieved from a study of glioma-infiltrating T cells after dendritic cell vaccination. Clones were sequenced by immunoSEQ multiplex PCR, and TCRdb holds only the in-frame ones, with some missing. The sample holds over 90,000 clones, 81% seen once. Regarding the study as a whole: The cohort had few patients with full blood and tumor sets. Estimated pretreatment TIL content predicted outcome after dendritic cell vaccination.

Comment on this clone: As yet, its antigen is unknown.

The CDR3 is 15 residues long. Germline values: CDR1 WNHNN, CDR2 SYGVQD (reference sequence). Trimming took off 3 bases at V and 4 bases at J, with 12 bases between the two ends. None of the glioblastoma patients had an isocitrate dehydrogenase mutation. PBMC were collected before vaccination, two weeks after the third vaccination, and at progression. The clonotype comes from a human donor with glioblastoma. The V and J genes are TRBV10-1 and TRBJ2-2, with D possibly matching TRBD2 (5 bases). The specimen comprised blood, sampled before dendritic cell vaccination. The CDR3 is CASSEFAGGTGELFF. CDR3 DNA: TGCGCCAGCAGTGAATTTGCAGGAGGCACCGGGGAGCTGTTTTTT.